This is a list of T cell receptor beta chains from one sample in a study of OX40 agonist ivuxolimab in advanced cancers. TCRdb keeps only in-frame clones here, not all; method: immunoSEQ multiplex PCR. The sample has some 8,800 clones; roughly 86% are singletons. Here the sequenced sample was CD4+ or CD8+ T cells sorted from blood, taken in a trial of the OX40 agonist ivuxolimab. All receptors derive from an adult with an advanced solid tumor such as melanoma, head and neck, liver or kidney cancer. Both conserved end residues are part of each CDR3. A D gene is named only where the DNA matches it firmly. Expanded clones get a size class; other rows say once, few or many, or leave the size out.

>TRBJ2-7|NA|TRBV5-4|NA
CASSPLGGAYEQYF
TGTGCCAGCAGCCCCTTAGGGGGGGCCTACGAGCAGTACTTC
>TRBJ1-2|NA|TRBV27|NA
CASSLNNRAHGYTF
TGTGCCAGCAGTTTAAATAACAGGGCCCATGGCTACACCTTC
>TRBJ2-3|NA|TRBV19|TRBD2
CASSMSGGADTQYF
TGTGCCAGTAGTATGAGCGGGGGGGCAGATACGCAGTATTTT
>TRBJ1-5|medium-sized|TRBV7-9|NA
CASSSGWASNQPQHF
TGTGCCAGCAGCTCAGGATGGGCCTCCAATCAGCCCCAGCATTTT
>TRBJ2-1|NA|TRBV18|NA
CASGVGNEQFF
TGTGCCAGCGGGGTTGGCAATGAGCAGTTCTTC
>TRBJ2-1|once|TRBV9|NA
CASSTLPGAEQFF
TGTGCCAGCAGCACATTGCCGGGGGCTGAGCAGTTCTTC
>TRBJ2-5|NA|TRBV5-4|TRBD2
CASSLGTSGGEETQYF
TGTGCCAGCAGCTTAGGGACTAGCGGGGGGGAAGAGACCCAGTACTTC
>TRBJ1-1|once|TRBV19|NA
CASSIRRMNTEAFF
TGTGCCAGTAGTATAAGGAGGATGAACACTGAAGCTTTCTTT
>TRBJ2-1|NA|TRBV27|TRBD2
CASQGLAGGTYNEQFF
TGTGCCAGCCAGGGGCTAGCGGGGGGAACCTACAATGAGCAGTTCTTC
>TRBJ1-1|NA|TRBV19|NA
CASTWGAEAFF
TGTGCCAGTACCTGGGGGGCTGAAGCTTTCTTT
>TRBJ2-1|NA|TRBV13|NA
CASSLRSSYNEQFF
TGTGCCAGCAGTCTAAGAAGCTCCTACAATGAGCAGTTCTTC
>TRBJ2-1|NA|TRBV7-8|TRBD2
CASGLAGGIEQFF
TGTGCCAGTGGACTAGCGGGGGGTATTGAGCAGTTCTTC
>TRBJ1-1|NA|TRBV28|NA
CASSFDSNTEAFF
TGTGCCAGCAGTTTTGACAGCAACACTGAAGCTTTCTTT
>TRBJ2-7|once|TRBV5-1|TRBD1
CASSLAQTGANEQYF
TGCGCCAGCAGCTTGGCCCAGACAGGGGCTAACGAGCAGTACTTC
>TRBJ2-7|NA|TRBV7-9|NA
CASSPAGRGGYEQYF
TGTGCCAGCAGCCCAGCGGGGCGAGGGGGCTACGAGCAGTACTTC
>TRBJ1-2|NA|TRBV2|NA
CASSGDDYGYTF
TGTGCCAGCAGTGGTGACGACTATGGCTACACCTTC
>TRBJ2-4|once|TRBV5-4|NA
CASSLATTNIQYF
TGTGCCAGCAGCTTGGCGACAACAAACATTCAGTACTTC
>TRBJ2-1|NA|TRBV11-2|NA
CASSPRGAGNEQFF
TGTGCCAGCAGCCCGCGAGGGGCCGGGAATGAGCAGTTCTTC
>TRBJ2-7|NA|TRBV5-1|NA
CASSLDTTYEQYF
TGCGCCAGCAGCTTGGACACCACCTACGAGCAGTACTTC
>TRBJ1-5|NA|TRBV29-1|NA
CSVVSAGNGYQPQHF
TGCAGCGTTGTTTCGGCCGGGAACGGATATCAGCCCCAGCATTTT
>TRBJ2-7|NA|TRBV9|NA
CASSVGTGVSYEQYF
TGTGCCAGCAGCGTGGGGACGGGCGTCTCCTACGAGCAGTACTTC
>TRBJ2-7|NA|TRBV6-5|TRBD1
CASSYGTGTYEQYF
TGTGCCAGCAGTTATGGGACAGGGACCTACGAGCAGTACTTC
>TRBJ2-7|NA|TRBV28|TRBD1
CASSSRQGSYEQYF
TGTGCCAGCAGTTCCCGACAGGGTTCCTACGAGCAGTACTTC
>TRBJ1-6|NA|TRBV19|NA
CASSIGTPGYGNSPLHF
TGTGCCAGTAGTATAGGTACGCCAGGGTACGGTAATTCACCCCTCCACTTT